This TCR beta chain was sequenced during a study of blood T cell repertoires in COVID-19 (dated by TCRdb to 2020 to 2022). Background on the whole study: Samples covering the acute and convalescent phases of COVID-19 were provided by collaborators in the United States, Italy and Spain. The samples were drawn from the first 160 participants of the ongoing ImmuneRACE study and from 950 to 1,500 subjects provided by 6 global collaborators. The dataset comprised deeply sampled blood TCRbeta repertoires from subjects exposed to, actively infected with, or recovered from COVID-19. A de-identified subject ID, COVID-19 status, age in years and sex were almost always included in the sample metadata. The prospective study material was composed of cDNA or gDNA derived from T cells, B-cell-depleted T cells, or PBMCs. Where available, HLA class I and class II types were taken from metadata supplied by the sample provider and were not determined by assay-based typing. The repertoires were released in a freely available public database intended as a resource for research on the immune response to SARS-CoV-2. Findings and caveats that apply to the study as a whole: The quantity of clinical and demographic metadata differed by source and by participant and was supplied without curation.

TCRbeta CDR3 regions were amplified from genomic DNA by means of the immunoSEQ Assay, a bias-controlled multiplex PCR. In the source study's methods: The number of nucleated cells in each sample was estimated by amplification of reference gene primers within the assay. To quantify the absolute abundance of each unique TCRbeta CDR3 rearrangement, sequence reads were collapsed and filtered. For each sample, productive Simpson clonality was calculated by taking the square root of Simpson's diversity index across productive rearrangements. This immuneACCESS table, as held by TCRdb, lists in-frame sequences with V and J called but not all clones. Of the missing ones, under half trace to an unresolved V gene in checked studies; the others have no known cause. That table furnishes V, J and clone size, whereas the DNA furnished D and trimming. Here the sample has approximately 150,000 clones; approximately 86% occur a single time. Of the sample, over 3.5% falls within the top ten clones.

The germline V gene (reference sequence) sets CDR1 to LNHDA and CDR2 to SQIVND. Ends trimmed: V by 10 bases, J by 3 bases; bases unmatched to a gene: 9. Including cysteine and phenylalanine, the CDR3 has 14 amino acids. Only the CDR3 portion is preserved as DNA: 42 bases, with reading frame beginning at the first base. As for this clone: Its antigen has not been determined. There are no base qualities to consult, and no much larger clone falls within one base.

Another Seattle source contributed samples from volunteer blood donors who had recovered from COVID-19. Collaborating institutions collected whole blood in K2EDTA tubes following their own protocols. For TCRbeta analysis, collaborator samples were shipped as frozen whole blood, as isolated PBMCs, or as DNA extracted from either sample type. The sequenced sample consisted of peripheral blood. The chain is assembled from TRBV19 and TRBJ1-2, with 9 junctional bases fitting TRBD1. This clonotype was sampled from a woman aged 55 to 70 who had recovered from COVID-19. The nucleotide sequence reads TGTGCCACCAACCAACAGGGGGCAGACTATGGCTACACCTTC. It translates to CATNQQGADYGYTF.